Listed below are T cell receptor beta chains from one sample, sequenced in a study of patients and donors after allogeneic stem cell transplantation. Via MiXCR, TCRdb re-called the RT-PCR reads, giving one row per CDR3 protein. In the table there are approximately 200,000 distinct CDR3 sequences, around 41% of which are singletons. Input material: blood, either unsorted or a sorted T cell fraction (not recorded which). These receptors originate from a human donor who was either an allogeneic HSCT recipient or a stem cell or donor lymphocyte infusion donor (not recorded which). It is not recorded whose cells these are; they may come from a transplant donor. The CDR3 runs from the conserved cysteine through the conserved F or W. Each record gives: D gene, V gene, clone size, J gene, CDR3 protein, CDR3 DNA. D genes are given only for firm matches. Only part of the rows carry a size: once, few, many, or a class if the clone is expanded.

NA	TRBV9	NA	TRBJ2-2	CASSVESAATGELFF	TGTGCCAGCAGCGTAGAGTCGGCAGCCACCGGGGAGCTGTTTTTT
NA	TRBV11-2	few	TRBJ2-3	CASSSGIEGDTQYF	TGTGCCAGCAGCTCCGGAATAGAAGGAGATACGCAGTATTTT
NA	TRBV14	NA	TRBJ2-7	CASSQDEGQHSYEQYF	TGTGCCAGCAGCCAAGATGAAGGACAGCACTCCTACGAGCAGTACTTC
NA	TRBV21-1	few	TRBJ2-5	CASSPLAGPQETQYF	TGTGCCAGCAGCCCGCTAGCGGGACCCCAAGAGACCCAGTACTTC
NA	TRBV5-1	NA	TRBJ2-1	CASREGNEQFF	TGCGCCAGCCGAGAGGGTAATGAGCAGTTCTTC
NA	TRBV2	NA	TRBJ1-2	CASTGTLGSYGYTF	TGTGCCAGCACCGGGACATTAGGGTCCTATGGCTACACCTTC
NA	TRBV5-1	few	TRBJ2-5	CASSLDIASLDTQYF	TGCGCCAGCAGCTTGGATATCGCTAGTTTGGACACCCAGTACTTC
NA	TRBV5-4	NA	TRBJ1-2	CASSAREGNYGYTF	TGTGCCAGCAGCGCAAGAGAAGGGAACTATGGCTACACCTTC
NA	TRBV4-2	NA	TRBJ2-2	CASSPTWMGDTGELFF	TGTGCCAGCAGCCCCACTTGGATGGGGGACACCGGGGAGCTGTTTTTT
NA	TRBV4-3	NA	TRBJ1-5	CASSQDEDQPQHF	TGCGCCAGCAGCCAAGATGAGGACCAGCCCCAGCATTTT
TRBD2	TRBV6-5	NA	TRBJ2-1	CASRLAGPYNEQFF	TGTGCCAGCAGACTAGCGGGACCCTACAATGAGCAGTTCTTC
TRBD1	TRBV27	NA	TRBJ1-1	CASRGPGTGAMNTEAFF	TGTGCCAGCAGAGGTCCCGGGACAGGGGCCATGAACACTGAAGCTTTCTTT
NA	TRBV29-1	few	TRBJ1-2	CSVFDGGGYGYTF	TGCAGCGTTTTTGACGGGGGTGGCTATGGCTACACCTTC
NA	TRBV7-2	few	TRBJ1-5	CASSSSRVYSNQPQHF	TGTGCCAGCAGCTCTAGTCGGGTTTATAGCAATCAGCCCCAGCATTTT
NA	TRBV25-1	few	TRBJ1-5	CASSDEGGDQPQHF	TGTGCCAGCAGTGACGAGGGGGGAGATCAGCCCCAGCATTTT
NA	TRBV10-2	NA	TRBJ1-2	CASSESTSGHGYTF	TGCGCCAGCAGTGAGTCCACATCTGGTCATGGCTACACCTTC
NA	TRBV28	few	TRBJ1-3	CASSLEGASGNTIYF	TGTGCCAGCAGTTTGGAAGGGGCATCTGGAAACACCATATATTTT
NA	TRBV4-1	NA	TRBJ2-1	CASSQDGGDNEQFF	TGCGCCAGCAGCCAAGATGGAGGGGACAATGAGCAGTTCTTC
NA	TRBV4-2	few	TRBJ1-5	CASSSEGGNQPQHF	TGTGCCAGCAGCTCGGAAGGCGGCAATCAGCCCCAGCATTTT
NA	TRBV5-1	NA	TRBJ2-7	CASSLGPSIAYEQYF	TGCGCCAGCAGCTTAGGCCCCAGCATCGCCTACGAGCAGTACTTC
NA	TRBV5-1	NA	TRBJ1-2	CASREGPQPGGYGYTF	TGCGCCAGCAGGGAAGGCCCTCAACCAGGAGGATATGGCTACACCTTC
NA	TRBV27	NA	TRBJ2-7	CASRSTSLIYEQYF	TGTGCCAGCAGGTCCACTAGCCTGATTTACGAGCAGTACTTC
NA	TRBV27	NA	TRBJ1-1	CASSLVPDRFNTEAFF	TGTGCCAGCAGTTTGGTCCCGGACAGATTCAACACTGAAGCTTTCTTT
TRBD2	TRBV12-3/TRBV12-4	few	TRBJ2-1	CASSLSTRGGNEQFF	TGTGCCAGCAGTTTGAGTACTCGCGGGGGGAATGAGCAGTTCTTC
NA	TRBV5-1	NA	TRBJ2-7	CASSLGTVAYEQYF	TGCGCCAGCAGCTTGGGGACAGTCGCTTACGAGCAGTACTTC
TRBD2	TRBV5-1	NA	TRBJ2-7	CASSEGLAEYYEQYF	TGCGCCAGCAGCGAGGGACTAGCGGAATACTACGAGCAGTACTTC
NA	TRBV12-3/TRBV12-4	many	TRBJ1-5	CASSLVQGSNQPQHF	TGTGCCAGCAGTTTGGTCCAGGGCAGCAATCAGCCCCAGCATTTT
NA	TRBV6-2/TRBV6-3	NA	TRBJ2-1	CASTIADYNEQFF	TGTGCCAGCACCATAGCGGACTACAATGAGCAGTTCTTC
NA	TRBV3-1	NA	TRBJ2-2	CASSLTRVNTGELFF	TGTGCCAGCAGCCTAACCAGGGTGAACACCGGGGAGCTGTTTTTT
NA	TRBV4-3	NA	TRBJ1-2	CASSQGQSYGYTF	TGCGCCAGCAGCCAAGGGCAGAGCTATGGCTACACCTTC
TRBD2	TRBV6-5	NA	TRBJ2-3	CASSPWTRRDTQYF	TGTGCCAGCAGCCCATGGACTAGGCGGGATACGCAGTATTTT
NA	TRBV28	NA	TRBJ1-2	CASRPWTATYGYTF	TGTGCCAGCAGGCCTTGGACAGCTACCTATGGCTACACCTTC
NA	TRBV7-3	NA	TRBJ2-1	CASSLQEGNSYNEQFF	TGTGCCAGCAGCTTACAGGAGGGGAACTCCTACAATGAGCAGTTCTTC